What follows are 29 T cell receptor beta chains derived from one specimen sequenced in a study of T-cell memory formation after mild COVID-19 (TCRdb year 2021). Receptor libraries were prepared by 5' RACE. The listed sequencing device is Illumina NovaSeq 6000. The public sequencing data were trimmed at Q25 with fastp and processed into clonotypes with MiXCR by TCRdb, which kept only in-frame beta chains. Each record represents a unique CDR3 protein, reported with the most common genes and DNA among its rows. The sample includes under 550,000 distinct CDR3 sequences, with around a sixth observed a single time. The ten largest clones represent approximately 13% of the sample. The sequenced material came from PBMCs or a T cell subset sorted from them (not recorded which). These receptors were collected from an adult woman who had mild COVID-19 (a few samples of this study predate the infection). The sample titles of this study are shuffled in the database, so cell type and time point are left out; the donor was told from shared clones.

V and J are TRBV10-3 and TRBJ1-1; D is possibly TRBD1 (6 bases). Per the germline V gene, CDR1 is ENHRY and CDR2 is SYGVKD. V was cut by 9 bases and J by 1 base, with 12 bases left in between. The CDR3 runs 13 residues. DNA for the CDR3: TGTGCCATTACCTCGGGGGCGAACACTGAAGCTTTCTTT. It yields the protein CAITSGANTEAFF.

This clonotype was detected many times. This sequence joins TRBV6-2 or TRBV6-3 and TRBJ2-1; weak D call: TRBD1 (5 bases). V was shortened by 0 bases and J by 6 bases, with 15 bases between the two germline ends. Looked up from germline, CDR1 is MNHEY and CDR2 is SVGEGT. There are 16 residues in the CDR3. CDR3 residues: CASSYSGRGRVNEQFF. CDR3 nucleotide sequence: TGTGCCAGCAGTTACTCGGGAAGGGGAAGGGTCAATGAGCAGTTCTTC.

The chain employs TRBV6-2 or TRBV6-3 and TRBJ1-5, with D possibly matching TRBD1 (6 bases). There are 14 residues in the CDR3. The germline V and J ends were trimmed by 6 bases and 3 bases, with 12 bases remaining between them. The germline CDR1 and CDR2 sequences are MNHEY and SVGEGT. The CDR3 loop reads CASSPTGLNQPQHF. Written as DNA, the CDR3 is TGTGCCAGCAGCCCCACAGGGCTCAATCAGCCCCAGCATTTT.

V and J are TRBV20-1 and TRBJ2-1, with 8 bases matching TRBD2. Looked up from germline, CDR1 is DFQATT and CDR2 is SNEGSKA (reference sequence). The CDR3 contains 14 residues. CDR3 in DNA: TGCAGAGGACCTAAGTGGCGGGGGGACAATGAGCAGTTCTTC. Encoded protein: CRGPKWRGDNEQFF.

This rearrangement joins TRBV30 to TRBJ2-5; unclear D gene. The CDR3 runs to 13 residues. V was pared by 0 bases and J by 7 bases, with 12 bases between. Per germline, CDR1 GTSNPN and CDR2 SVGIG (reference sequence). CDR3 nucleotide sequence: TGTGCCTGGAGTGTTACTCCAGCAGGGACCCAGTACTTC. Its translation: CAWSVTPAGTQYF.

This clonotype came up many times. The chain links TRBV19 to TRBJ2-1; TRBD2 aligns across 7 bases. The CDR3 runs to 16 residues. V was pared by 3 bases and J by 1 base, with 6 bases of the junction left unmatched. Looked up from germline, CDR1 is LNHDA and CDR2 is SQIVND (reference sequence). The DNA for the CDR3 is TGTGCCAGTAGTATCGCGGCTAGCGGATCCTACAATGAGCAGTTCTTC. Its translation: CASSIAASGSYNEQFF.

V and J are TRBV12-3 or TRBV12-4 and TRBJ2-5, with 11 bases identical to TRBD2. The trim removed 5 bases at V and 5 bases at J, leaving 13 bases unmatched. The CDR3 spans 17 residues. CDR3 in DNA: TGTGCCAGCAGTCTTGCGGCTAGCGGGAGGAGGGTGGAGACCCAGTACTTC. It translates to CASSLAASGRRVETQYF.

This clonotype has a handful of counts. The chain combines TRBV19 with TRBJ2-7; D unresolved. Germline CDR1 LNHDA, CDR2 SQIVND (reference sequence). Trimming pared 6 bases from V and 3 bases from J, leaving 15 bases between. The CDR3 extends over 14 amino acids. CDR3 protein: CASSPSVVYYEQYF. The CDR3 region has the DNA TGTGCCAGTAGCCCCTCTGTAGTGTACTACGAGCAGTACTTC.

There are a few counts of this clonotype. The rearrangement links TRBV6-1 to TRBJ2-7; unclear D gene. The germline V gene encodes CDR1 MNHNS and CDR2 SASEGT. Trimming stripped 1 base from V and 3 bases from J, with 10 bases between. The CDR3 runs to 14 residues. In nucleotides, the CDR3 is TGTGCCAGCAGTGAAGGGGTGGGTATCTACGAGCAGTACTTC. Amino acid sequence: CASSEGVGIYEQYF.

The chain uses TRBV12-3 or TRBV12-4 and TRBJ1-2, with a possible D match to TRBD1 (5 bases). The CDR3 is 14 amino acids. The ends were cut back, 5 bases at V and 7 bases at J, with 17 bases in the middle. The CDR3 DNA is TGTGCCAGCAGTAGGGACCCCCTTAGGGGTGGCTACACCTTC. Residues: CASSRDPLRGGYTF.

The chain couples TRBV6-1 to TRBJ2-1; D may be TRBD1 (5 bases). Trimming shortened V by 2 bases and J by 2 bases, and 13 bases separated the two germline ends. Germline CDR1 is MNHNS and CDR2 is SASEGT. This CDR3 region has 16 residues. The DNA for the CDR3 is TGTGCCAGCAGTGAATTGGCCAGGGTGACCTACAATGAGCAGTTCTTC. Translation gives CASSELARVTYNEQFF.

This clonotype came up a few times. The chain couples TRBV24-1 to TRBJ2-5; perhaps TRBD1 as D (6 bases). This CDR3 is 14 amino acids long. Trimming took 4 bases from V and 5 from J, leaving 13 bases between them. CDR1 is KGHDR and CDR2 is SFDVKD in the germline V gene. The CDR3 loop reads CATSDRTGKETQYF. DNA of the CDR3: TGTGCCACCAGTGACCGAACAGGGAAGGAGACCCAGTACTTC.

This clonotype appeared a few times. The chain links TRBV12-3 or TRBV12-4 to TRBJ2-3; weak D call: TRBD2 (5 bases). V was cut by 7 bases and J by 3 bases, with 14 bases left in between. CDR3 length: 14 amino acids. CDR3 sequence (DNA): TGTGCCAGCATGCTATTCGGACTTACAGATACGCAGTATTTT. Its translation: CASMLFGLTDTQYF.

The gene calls are TRBV10-3 and TRBJ2-7; maybe TRBD1 (5 bases). V lost 5 bases, J lost 0 bases, and 14 bases lay in between. The CDR3 is 15 residues long. Germline loops: CDR1 ENHRY, CDR2 SYGVKD. CDR3 region: CAISFGAATSYEQYF. The DNA of the CDR3 is TGTGCCATCAGTTTTGGGGCAGCGACCTCCTACGAGCAGTACTTC.

The V and J genes are TRBV7-9 and TRBJ2-3; D not resolved. The CDR3 is made up of 15 amino acids. In germline, CDR1 is SEHNR, CDR2 FQNEAQ (reference sequence). V was cut by 5 bases and J by 0 bases, with 12 bases left in between. CDR3 protein: CASSPYPTSTDTQYF. CDR3 DNA sequence: TGTGCCAGCAGCCCGTATCCAACTAGCACAGATACGCAGTATTTT.

This clonotype was counted only a few times. The V and J genes are TRBV2 and TRBJ2-1; no clear D. Looked up from germline, CDR1 is SNHLY and CDR2 is FYNNEI. Trimming took off 0 bases at V and 6 bases at J, with 6 bases between the two ends. This CDR3 has 13 residues. CDR3 sequence (DNA): TGTGCCAGCAGTGAAGCCTCGGGCAATGAGCAGTTCTTC. This codes for CASSEASGNEQFF.

V and J are TRBV20-1 and TRBJ2-1; 7 bases line up with TRBD2. Trimming cost V 5 bases and J 4 bases; bases outside gene matches: 8. Germline CDR1 reads DFQATT; CDR2 reads SNEGSKA (reference sequence). This CDR3 has 14 residues. The CDR3 is CSAVGGSSYNEQFF. The CDR3 nucleotides read TGCAGTGCTGTTGGCGGGAGCTCTTACAATGAGCAGTTCTTC.

The CDR3 DNA reads as TGTGCCAGCAGTCCTGACAGGGGGATGAACACTGAAGCTTTCTTT. Protein product: CASSPDRGMNTEAFF. This chain connects TRBV6-5 to TRBJ1-1, with 9 bases aligning to TRBD1. Germline V gene data show CDR1 as MNHEY and CDR2 as SVGAGI. The length of the CDR3 is 15 residues. After removal of 5 bases from V and 0 bases from J, the junction contained 4 bases not matched to a gene.

CDR3 nucleotides: TGTGCCAGCAGCCCGATTGGACTAGCCGGGGTCTACAATGAGCAGTTCTTC. Amino acids: CASSPIGLAGVYNEQFF. V gene TRBV7-9 combines with J gene TRBJ2-1, with TRBD2 matching 8 bases. Looked up from germline, CDR1 is SEHNR and CDR2 is FQNEAQ (reference sequence). The CDR3 sequence is 17 residues long. Trimming cost V 5 bases and J 3 bases; bases outside gene matches: 12.

This clonotype was recorded at least ten times. The chain links TRBV4-3 to TRBJ2-4, with 9 bases identical to TRBD2. V lost 1 base and J lost 7; bases outside the gene matches: 14. Germline-derived CDR1 and CDR2 are LGHNA and YSLEER. The CDR3 is 18 residues long. CDR3 bases: TGCGCCAGCAGCCAAGCTTCATCTTTGGCGGGAGGGGGGAACATTCAGTACTTC. The encoded protein is CASSQASSLAGGGNIQYF.

This clonotype was counted only a few times. The chain uses TRBV5-6 and TRBJ1-2; possibly TRBD1 for D (5 bases). Trimming left V 2 bases short and J 5 bases short, with 13 bases between. Germline V gene sequence: CDR1 SGHDT, CDR2 YYEEEE. The CDR3 runs to 14 residues. DNA of the CDR3: TGTGCCAGCAGCTTCTCGGAAAGGGGATATGGCTACACCTTC. Residues: CASSFSERGYGYTF.

In DNA, the CDR3 is TGTGCCAGCAGTTACGTGCGGACAGCGAACACTGAAGCTTTCTTT. It specifies CASSYVRTANTEAFF. The chain recombines TRBV6-5 with TRBJ1-1; D might be TRBD1 (6 bases). Trimming took off 2 bases at V and 1 base at J, with 11 bases between the two ends. The CDR3 extends over 15 amino acids. Per germline, CDR1 MNHEY and CDR2 SVGAGI.

There are a few counts of this clonotype. The rearrangement links TRBV30 to TRBJ2-4; perhaps TRBD2 as D (5 bases). Per germline, CDR1 GTSNPN and CDR2 SVGIG (reference sequence). Trimming stripped 3 bases from V and 1 base from J, with 16 bases between. The CDR3 covers 16 residues. In DNA form, the CDR3 reads TGTGCCTGGAGAGGTCTGGGAGTGGGGGCCAAAAACATTCAGTACTTC. Protein sequence: CAWRGLGVGAKNIQYF.

This clonotype was observed at least ten times. This chain links TRBV20-1 with TRBJ2-5; 7 bases are a match to TRBD2. The J segment lost 5 bases and the V segment lost 6 bases, leaving 12 bases of the junction unmatched. The CDR3 is 14 amino acids. Germline V gives CDR1 DFQATT, CDR2 SNEGSKA (reference sequence). CDR3 protein: CSAAYRDGGETQYF. The CDR3 DNA follows: TGCAGTGCGGCCTACCGGGACGGGGGGGAGACCCAGTACTTC.

This clonotype was seen a handful of times. The J gene is TRBJ2-5, the V gene TRBV20-1, with D unresolved. The V gene lost 0 bases and the J gene lost 3 bases, with 8 bases spanning the gap. From germline, CDR1 is DFQATT and CDR2 SNEGSKA (reference sequence). The CDR3 runs 13 residues. The DNA for the CDR3 is TGCAGTGCTAGAGATGGTAGGGAAGAGACCCAGTACTTC. Encoded protein: CSARDGREETQYF.

In its sample, this clonotype was seen many times. This chain joins TRBV12-3 or TRBV12-4 and TRBJ2-1; 13 bases align to TRBD2. CDR3 size: 15 residues. Trimming at V came to 6 bases and at J to 9 bases, leaving 8 bases not matched to a gene. Here the CDR3 DNA reads TGTGCCAGCAGCCCCGGGACTAGCGGGGCAGGTGAGCAGTTCTTC. Protein product: CASSPGTSGAGEQFF.

This chain uses TRBV20-1 with TRBJ1-2; D unclear. CDR3 length equals 16 residues. Trimming left V 0 bases short and J 5 bases short, with 19 bases between. Germline-derived CDR1 and CDR2 are DFQATT and SNEGSKA (reference sequence). Here the CDR3 DNA reads TGCAGTGCTAGAGATCGTACCACTGGGAGTCTTTATGGCTACACCTTC. Its translation is CSARDRTTGSLYGYTF.

The chain employs TRBV30 and TRBJ1-6; weak D call: TRBD1 (6 bases). In germline, CDR1 is GTSNPN, CDR2 SVGIG (reference sequence). The CDR3 runs 14 residues. Trimming stripped 3 bases from V and 5 bases from J, with 11 bases between. CDR3 in DNA: TGTGCCTGGAGGGCAGGGGTCCATAATTCACCCCTCCACTTT. Protein product: CAWRAGVHNSPLHF.

The chain joins TRBV3-1 to TRBJ2-7; D might be TRBD2 (8 bases). The CDR3 is 14 residues long. V was shortened by 0 bases and J by 10 bases, with 16 bases between the two germline ends. CDR1 is LGHDT and CDR2 is YNNKEL in the germline V gene (reference sequence). CDR3 nucleotide sequence: TGTGCCAGCAGCCAAGATAGCGGGACAGCAATCCAGTACTTC. The encoded protein is CASSQDSGTAIQYF.